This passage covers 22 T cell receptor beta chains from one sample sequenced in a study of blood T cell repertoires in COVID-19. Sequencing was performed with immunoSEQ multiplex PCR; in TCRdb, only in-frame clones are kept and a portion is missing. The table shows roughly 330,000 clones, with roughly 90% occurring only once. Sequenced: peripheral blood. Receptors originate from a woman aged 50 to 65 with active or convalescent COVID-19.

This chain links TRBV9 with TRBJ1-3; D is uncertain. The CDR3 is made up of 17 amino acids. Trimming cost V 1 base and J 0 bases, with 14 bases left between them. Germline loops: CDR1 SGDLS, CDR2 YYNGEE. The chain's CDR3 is CASSVRGAFSSGNTIYF. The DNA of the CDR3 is TGTGCCAGCAGCGTAAGAGGAGCCTTCAGCTCTGGAAACACCATATATTTT.

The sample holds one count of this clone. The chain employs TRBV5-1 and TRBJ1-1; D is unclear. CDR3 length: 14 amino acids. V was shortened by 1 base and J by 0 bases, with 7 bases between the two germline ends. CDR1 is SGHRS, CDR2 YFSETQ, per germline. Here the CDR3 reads CASSLRSLNTEAFF. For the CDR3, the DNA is TGCGCCAGCAGCTTGAGAAGCTTGAACACTGAAGCTTTCTTT.

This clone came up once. The CDR3 nucleotides read TGTGCCAGCAGCCAGAGCACAGGGCGGTTAGAGACCCAGTACTTC. Amino acid sequence: CASSQSTGRLETQYF. This rearrangement joins TRBV4-2 to TRBJ2-5, with D possibly being TRBD1 (6 bases). CDR3 length: 15 amino acids. Trimming took off 3 bases at V and 4 bases at J, with 15 bases between the two ends. Germline lookup yields CDR1 LGHNA and CDR2 YNFKEQ.

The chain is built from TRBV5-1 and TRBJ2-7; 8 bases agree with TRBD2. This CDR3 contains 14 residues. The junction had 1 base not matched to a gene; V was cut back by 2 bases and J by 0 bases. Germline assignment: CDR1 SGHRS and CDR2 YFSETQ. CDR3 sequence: CASSFGLASYEQYF. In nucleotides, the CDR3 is TGCGCCAGCAGCTTCGGACTAGCCTCCTACGAGCAGTACTTC. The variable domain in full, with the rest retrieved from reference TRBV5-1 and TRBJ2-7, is KAGVTQTPRYLIKTRGQQVTLSCSPISGHRSVSWYQQTPGQGLQFLFEYFSETQRNKGNFPGRFSGRQFSNSRSEMNVSTLELGDSALYLCASSFGLASYEQYFGPGTRLTVT.

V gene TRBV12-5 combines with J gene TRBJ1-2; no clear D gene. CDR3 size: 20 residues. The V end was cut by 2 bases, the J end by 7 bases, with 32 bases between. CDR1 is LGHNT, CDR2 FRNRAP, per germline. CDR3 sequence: CASGLTGRGTHSMVDSGYTF. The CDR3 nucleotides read TGTGCTAGTGGTTTGACCGGGAGAGGAACCCATTCTATGGTGGATTCTGGCTACACCTTC.

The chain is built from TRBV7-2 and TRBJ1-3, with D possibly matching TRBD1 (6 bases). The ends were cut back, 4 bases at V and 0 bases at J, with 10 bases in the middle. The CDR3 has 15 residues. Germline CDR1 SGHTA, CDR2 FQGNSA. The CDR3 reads CASSSQGSSGNTIYF. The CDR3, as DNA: TGTGCCAGCAGCTCTCAGGGGTCCTCTGGAAACACCATATATTTT.

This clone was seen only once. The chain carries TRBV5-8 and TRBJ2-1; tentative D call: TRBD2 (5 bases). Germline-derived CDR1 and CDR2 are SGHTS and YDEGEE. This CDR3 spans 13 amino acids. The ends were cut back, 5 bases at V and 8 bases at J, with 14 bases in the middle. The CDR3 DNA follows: TGTGCCAGCAGGGCATGGGAGCCCGATGAGCAGTTCTTC. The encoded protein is CASRAWEPDEQFF. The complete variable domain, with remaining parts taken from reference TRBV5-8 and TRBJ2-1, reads EAGVTQSPTHLIKTRGQQATLRCSPISGHTSVYWYQQALGLGLQFLLWYDEGEERNRGNFPPRFSGRQFPNYSSELNVNALELEDSALYLCASRAWEPDEQFFGPGTRLTVL.

The CDR3 region has the DNA TGTGCCACCAGTGCCACGGCCCCGGGCCCCAGGGGGCTTCCAGATACGCAGTATTTT. Protein: CATSATAPGPRGLPDTQYF. The chain combines TRBV24-1 with TRBJ2-3; the match to TRBD1 covers 8 bases. V lost 5 bases to trimming and J lost 4 bases; unmatched junction nucleotides: 19. The CDR3 is made up of 19 amino acids. Germline CDR1 is KGHDR and CDR2 is SFDVKD.

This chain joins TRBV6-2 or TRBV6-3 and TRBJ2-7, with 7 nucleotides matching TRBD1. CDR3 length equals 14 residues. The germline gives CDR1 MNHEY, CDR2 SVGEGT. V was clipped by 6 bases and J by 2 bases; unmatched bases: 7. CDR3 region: CASSTGVLAYEQYF. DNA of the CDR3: TGTGCCAGCAGCACAGGGGTGTTGGCCTACGAGCAGTACTTC.

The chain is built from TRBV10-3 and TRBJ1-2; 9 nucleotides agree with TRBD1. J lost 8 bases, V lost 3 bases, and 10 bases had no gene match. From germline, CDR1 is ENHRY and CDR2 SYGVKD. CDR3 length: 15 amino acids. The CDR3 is CAISDSGTGRGGYTF. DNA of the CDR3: TGTGCCATCAGTGATTCCGGGACAGGGCGCGGAGGCTACACCTTC.

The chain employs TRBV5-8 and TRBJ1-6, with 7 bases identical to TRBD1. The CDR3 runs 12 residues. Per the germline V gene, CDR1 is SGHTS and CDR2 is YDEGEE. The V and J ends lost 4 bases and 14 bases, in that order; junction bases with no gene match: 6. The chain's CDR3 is CASSERGPALHF. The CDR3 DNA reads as TGTGCCAGCAGCGAAAGGGGGCCAGCCCTCCACTTT.

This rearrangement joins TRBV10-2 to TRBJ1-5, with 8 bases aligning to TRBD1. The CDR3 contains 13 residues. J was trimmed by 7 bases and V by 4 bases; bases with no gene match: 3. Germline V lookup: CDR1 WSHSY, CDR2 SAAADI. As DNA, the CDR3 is TGCGCCAGCAGTGGACAGGGGCTCCAGCCCCAGCATTTT. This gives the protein CASSGQGLQPQHF.

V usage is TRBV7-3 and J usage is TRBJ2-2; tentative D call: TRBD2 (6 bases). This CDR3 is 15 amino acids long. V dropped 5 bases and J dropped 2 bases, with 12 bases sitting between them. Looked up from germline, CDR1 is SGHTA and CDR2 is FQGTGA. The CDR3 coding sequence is TGTGCCAGCAGCCCGGGGGTAACTAACACCGGGGAGCTGTTTTTT. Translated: CASSPGVTNTGELFF.

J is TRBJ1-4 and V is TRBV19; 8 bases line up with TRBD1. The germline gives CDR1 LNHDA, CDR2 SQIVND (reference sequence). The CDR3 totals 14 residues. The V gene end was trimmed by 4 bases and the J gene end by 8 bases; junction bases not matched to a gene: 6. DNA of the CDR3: TGTGCCAGTAGTAGGAGGACAGGGTACGAAAAACTGTTTTTT. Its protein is CASSRRTGYEKLFF.

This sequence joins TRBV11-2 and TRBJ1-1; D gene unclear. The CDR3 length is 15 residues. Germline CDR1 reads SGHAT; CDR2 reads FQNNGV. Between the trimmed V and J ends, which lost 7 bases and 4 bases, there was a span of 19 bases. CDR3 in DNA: TGTGCCAGCACCCTCCGGGGAGGAAAAGGCACTGAAGCTTTCTTT. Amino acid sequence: CASTLRGGKGTEAFF.

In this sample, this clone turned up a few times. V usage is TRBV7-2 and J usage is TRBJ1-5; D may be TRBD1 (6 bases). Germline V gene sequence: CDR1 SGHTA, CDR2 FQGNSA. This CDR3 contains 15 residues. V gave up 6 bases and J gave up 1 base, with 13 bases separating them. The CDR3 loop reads CASSPSGQSNQPQHF. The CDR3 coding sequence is TGTGCCAGCAGTCCGAGCGGACAGAGCAATCAGCCCCAGCATTTT.

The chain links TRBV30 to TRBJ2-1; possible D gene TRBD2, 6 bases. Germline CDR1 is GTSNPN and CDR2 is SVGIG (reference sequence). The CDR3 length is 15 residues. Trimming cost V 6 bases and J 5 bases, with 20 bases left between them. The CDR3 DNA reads TGTGCCTGCGGGATAAAGGGAGGACTCGACAATGAGCAGTTCTTC. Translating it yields CACGIKGGLDNEQFF.

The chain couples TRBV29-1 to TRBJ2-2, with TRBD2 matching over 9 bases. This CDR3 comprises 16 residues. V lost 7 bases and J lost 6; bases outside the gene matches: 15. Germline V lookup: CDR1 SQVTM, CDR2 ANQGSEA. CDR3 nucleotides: TGCAGCGCCGATTTGCCCCGCGGGGGGGCTCCCGGGGAGCTGTTTTTT. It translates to CSADLPRGGAPGELFF.

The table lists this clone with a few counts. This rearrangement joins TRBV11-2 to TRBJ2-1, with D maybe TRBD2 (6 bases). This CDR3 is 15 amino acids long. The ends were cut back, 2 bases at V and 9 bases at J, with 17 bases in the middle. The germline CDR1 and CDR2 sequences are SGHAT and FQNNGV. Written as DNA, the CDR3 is TGTGCCAGCAGCTTAAGATGGGGCGGGGAGAGTGAGCAGTTCTTC. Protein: CASSLRWGGESEQFF.

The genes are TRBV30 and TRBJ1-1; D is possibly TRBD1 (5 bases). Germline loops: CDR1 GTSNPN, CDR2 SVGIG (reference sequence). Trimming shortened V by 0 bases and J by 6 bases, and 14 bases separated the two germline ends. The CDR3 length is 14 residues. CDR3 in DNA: TGTGCCTGGAGTGTACACGGGGGAGGGGCTGAAGCTTTCTTT. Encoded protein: CAWSVHGGGAEAFF.

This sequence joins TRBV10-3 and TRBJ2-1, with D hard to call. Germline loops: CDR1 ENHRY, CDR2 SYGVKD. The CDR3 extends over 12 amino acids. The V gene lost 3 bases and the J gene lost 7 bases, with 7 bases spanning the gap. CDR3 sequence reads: CAISELGNEQFF. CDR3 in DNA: TGTGCCATCAGTGAACTCGGGAATGAGCAGTTCTTC.

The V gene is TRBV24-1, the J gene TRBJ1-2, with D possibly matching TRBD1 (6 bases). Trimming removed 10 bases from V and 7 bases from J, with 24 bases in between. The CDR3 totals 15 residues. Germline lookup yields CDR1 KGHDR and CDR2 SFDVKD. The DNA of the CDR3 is TGTGCCACTCAGAAACTACAGGGATCAACGGGTGGCTACACCTTC. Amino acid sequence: CATQKLQGSTGGYTF.